Each of the 21 T cell receptor beta chains below was sequenced from the same sample in a study of OX40 agonist ivuxolimab in advanced cancers. Sequenced by immunoSEQ multiplex PCR; TCRdb stores in-frame clones only, minus some. This sample has about 58,000 clones; roughly 80% occur once, and the top ten carry 1.9%. Specimen: CD4+ or CD8+ T cells sorted from blood, collected in a trial of the OX40 agonist ivuxolimab. These receptors originate from an adult with an advanced solid tumor such as melanoma, head and neck, liver or kidney cancer.

The chain uses TRBV9 and TRBJ1-1, with D possibly being TRBD1 (6 bases). The CDR3 runs 14 residues. Germline V gene sequence: CDR1 SGDLS, CDR2 YYNGEE. The germline V and J ends were trimmed by 5 bases and 0 bases, with 11 bases remaining between them. The CDR3 bases are TGTGCCAGCAGTCAGGACAGTATGAACACTGAAGCTTTCTTT. This sequence encodes CASSQDSMNTEAFF.

The CDR3 is CAWSVGWRHNEQFF. DNA for the CDR3: TGTGCCTGGAGTGTAGGATGGCGACACAATGAGCAGTTCTTC. This rearrangement joins TRBV30 to TRBJ2-1; D gene ambiguous. In germline, CDR1 is GTSNPN, CDR2 SVGIG (reference sequence). CDR3 size: 14 residues. V lost 0 bases, J lost 5 bases, and 11 bases lay in between.

With regard to this clone: At the DNA level, this CDR3 is encoded by other sequences in the same sample as well. The CDR3 reads CASSRGQNTEAFF. The DNA for the CDR3 is TGTGCCAGCAGCAGGGGACAGAACACTGAAGCTTTCTTT. The chain uses TRBV7-9 and TRBJ1-1, with D possibly matching TRBD1 (6 bases). V lost 5 bases and J 1 base, leaving 8 bases between the germline ends. There are 13 residues in the CDR3. The germline V gene encodes CDR1 SEHNR and CDR2 FQNEAQ (reference sequence).

The chain is built from TRBV10-1 and TRBJ1-1, with D maybe TRBD1 (5 bases). The V end was cut by 6 bases, the J end by 9 bases, with 17 bases between. The CDR3 consists of 13 residues. Germline V CDR1 and CDR2: WNHNN, SYGVQD (reference sequence). The CDR3 sequence: CASSVQQEGKAFF. DNA of the CDR3: TGCGCCAGCAGCGTTCAACAGGAGGGGAAAGCTTTCTTT.

The chain joins TRBV9 to TRBJ2-2, with 8 bases that match TRBD2. With 1 base clipped from V and 1 base from J, the junction kept 3 bases outside the gene matches. The CDR3 extends over 16 amino acids. The germline gives CDR1 SGDLS, CDR2 YYNGEE. For the CDR3, the DNA is TGTGCCAGCAGCGTAAGTCTAGCGGGGAACACCGGGGAGCTGTTTTTT. As protein: CASSVSLAGNTGELFF.

The chain combines TRBV5-3 with TRBJ1-1, with a possible D match to TRBD1 (5 bases). TRBV5-3 is labeled an ORF, and its function is uncertain. Trimming pared 0 bases from V and 10 bases from J, leaving 13 bases between. The CDR3 contains 13 residues. The CDR3 sequence is CARSLAGRSRAFF. The CDR3 bases are TGTGCCAGAAGCTTGGCAGGGCGTTCCCGAGCTTTCTTT.

V is TRBV29-1 and J is TRBJ2-5; 14 nucleotides align to TRBD2. There are 18 residues in the CDR3. Germline CDR1 reads SQVTM; CDR2 reads ANQGSEA. With 6 bases clipped from V and 5 bases from J, the junction kept 17 bases outside the gene matches. The CDR3 here is CSVQTGTSGGRGWETQYF. CDR3 in DNA: TGCAGCGTCCAAACCGGGACTAGCGGGGGAAGAGGGTGGGAGACCCAGTACTTC.

CDR3 amino acids: CASSPGYSSYEQYF. CDR3 DNA sequence: TGTGCCAGCAGCCCGGGGTACAGCTCCTACGAGCAGTACTTC. V is TRBV14 and J is TRBJ2-7; D possibly corresponds to TRBD2 (5 bases). The CDR3 length is 14 residues. V was trimmed by 4 bases and J by 0 bases, leaving 10 bases between them. The germline gives CDR1 SGHDN, CDR2 FVKESK.

The chain has TRBV14 and TRBJ1-1, with a tentative D call TRBD1 (6 bases). Germline V CDR1 and CDR2: SGHDN, FVKESK. This CDR3 comprises 15 residues. The ends were cut back, 3 bases at V and 3 bases at J, with 14 bases in the middle. CDR3 sequence reads: CASSQSGGGYTEAFF. The CDR3 DNA follows: TGTGCCAGCAGCCAGAGTGGGGGGGGCTACACTGAAGCTTTCTTT.

V and J are TRBV5-8 and TRBJ2-1; the D is unclear. This CDR3 contains 17 residues. Germline V gene data show CDR1 as SGHTS and CDR2 as YDEGEE. Deletions cut 4 bases from V and 0 bases from J, with 17 bases between. The CDR3 region has the DNA TGTGCCAGCAGCGGGCCCACGGACGTTTTCTCCTACAATGAGCAGTTCTTC. The encoded protein is CASSGPTDVFSYNEQFF.

The chain joins TRBV5-1 to TRBJ2-5, with D possibly TRBD2 on 5 matching bases. The ends were cut back, 4 bases at V and 5 bases at J, with 15 bases in the middle. In germline, CDR1 is SGHRS, CDR2 YFSETQ. CDR3 size: 14 residues. The CDR3 region is CASSPDGVKETQYF. The CDR3, as DNA: TGCGCCAGCAGCCCAGACGGGGTGAAGGAGACCCAGTACTTC. The entire variable domain, with the rest obtained from reference TRBV5-1 and TRBJ2-5, is as follows: KAGVTQTPRYLIKTRGQQVTLSCSPISGHRSVSWYQQTPGQGLQFLFEYFSETQRNKGNFPGRFSGRQFSNSRSEMNVSTLELGDSALYLCASSPDGVKETQYFGPGTRLLVL.

In its sample, this clone ranks as medium-sized. This sequence joins TRBV7-3 and TRBJ2-2; no clear D gene. CDR3 length equals 12 residues. Germline CDR1 is SGHTA and CDR2 is FQGTGA. The V and J ends lost 5 bases and 4 bases respectively, with 5 bases between them. Written as DNA, the CDR3 is TGTGCCAGCAGCCCTTTCACCGGGGAGCTGTTTTTT. Its protein is CASSPFTGELFF. Using reference TRBV7-3 and TRBJ2-2 for the parts outside the CDR3, the full variable domain is GAGVSQTPSNKVTEKGKYVELRCDPISGHTALYWYRQSLGQGPEFLIYFQGTGAADDSGLPNDRFFAVRPEGSVSTLKIQRTERGDSAVYLCASSPFTGELFFGEGSRLTVL.

This chain connects TRBV6-1 to TRBJ1-5; possible D gene TRBD1, 6 bases. The CDR3 is 15 residues long. Looked up from germline, CDR1 is MNHNS and CDR2 is SASEGT. Trimming cost V 1 base and J 5 bases, with 12 bases left between them. The CDR3 DNA is TGTGCCAGCAGTGAAGGACCCACAGGGTATCAGCCCCAGCATTTT. Translated, it gives CASSEGPTGYQPQHF.

The rearrangement uses TRBV7-3 and TRBJ2-1; 7 nucleotides agree with TRBD1. Germline V gene lookup returns CDR1 SGHTA and CDR2 FQGTGA. The V segment lost 2 bases and the J segment 4 bases; nucleotides outside the gene matches: 11. The CDR3 totals 17 residues. The CDR3 reads CASSLLGQAAKYNEQFF. CDR3 in DNA: TGTGCCAGCAGCTTACTAGGACAGGCGGCGAAGTACAATGAGCAGTTCTTC.

The chain couples TRBV19 to TRBJ2-4; TRBD1 agrees at 7 bases. Per the germline V gene, CDR1 is LNHDA and CDR2 is SQIVND (reference sequence). Trimming removed 4 bases from V and 8 bases from J; junction bases left unmatched: 5. The CDR3 spans 13 residues. The CDR3 DNA is TGTGCCAGTAGTAAAAGGGACAGCGACATTCAGTACTTC. Translation: CASSKRDSDIQYF.

This clone came up once. V is TRBV18 and J is TRBJ1-2; TRBD1 agrees at 8 bases. This CDR3 comprises 14 residues. With 3 bases clipped from V and 9 bases from J, the junction kept 9 bases outside the gene matches. Looked up from germline, CDR1 is KGHSH and CDR2 is LQKENI. CDR3 sequence: CASSPPEDRVSYTF. CDR3 nucleotides: TGTGCCAGCTCACCCCCAGAGGACAGGGTGAGCTACACCTTC.

The chain recombines TRBV7-2 with TRBJ2-1; D is unresolved. The CDR3 totals 15 residues. The germline gives CDR1 SGHTA, CDR2 FQGNSA. Trimming left V 3 bases short and J 0 bases short, with 9 bases between. The chain's CDR3 is CASSFSSGSYNEQFF. The CDR3 coding sequence is TGTGCCAGCAGCTTCTCGTCCGGCTCCTACAATGAGCAGTTCTTC.

This clone was counted a single time. The chain recombines TRBV11-1 with TRBJ2-3; the match to TRBD2 covers 10 bases. This CDR3 has 15 residues. The ends lost 1 base at V and 9 bases at J; junction bases unmatched: 7. Germline V gene lookup returns CDR1 SGHAT and CDR2 FQDESV (reference sequence). In DNA form, the CDR3 reads TGTGCCAGCAGCTTAGTCCCTAGCGGGAGTGGAACGCAGTATTTT. It is translated as CASSLVPSGSGTQYF.

The J gene is TRBJ2-3, the V gene TRBV6-4, with 13 nucleotides matching TRBD2. The trim removed 8 bases at V and 2 bases at J, leaving 7 bases unmatched. This CDR3 has 16 residues. Germline CDR1 is MRHNA and CDR2 is SNTAGT. The CDR3 bases are TGTGCCAGCCCCCGGGGACTAGCGGGAAACACAGATACGCAGTATTTT. Translation: CASPRGLAGNTDTQYF.

The genes are TRBV7-9 and TRBJ1-1; D might be TRBD1 (5 bases). The germline CDR1 and CDR2 sequences are SEHNR and FQNEAQ (reference sequence). The CDR3 extends over 14 amino acids. Trimming took 4 bases from V and 6 from J, leaving 15 bases between them. The CDR3 sequence is CASSSRVLSAEAFF. DNA of the CDR3: TGTGCCAGCAGCTCCAGGGTGTTGAGCGCTGAAGCTTTCTTT. Combining the CDR3 with reference TRBV7-9 and TRBJ1-1 gives the whole variable domain DTGVSQNPRHKITKRGQNVTFRCDPISEHNRLYWYRQTLGQGPEFLTYFQNEAQLEKSRLLSDRFSAERPKGSFSTLEIQRTEQGDSAMYLCASSSRVLSAEAFFGQGTRLTVV.

This clone occurred a few times. V and J are TRBV18 and TRBJ1-2; D unclear. The CDR3 has 14 amino acids. Germline CDR1 and CDR2: KGHSH and LQKENI. Trimming removed 3 bases from V and 2 bases from J, with 10 bases in between. This CDR3 is CASSPRGGNYGYTF. CDR3 nucleotides: TGTGCCAGCTCACCCCGGGGAGGAAACTATGGCTACACCTTC.